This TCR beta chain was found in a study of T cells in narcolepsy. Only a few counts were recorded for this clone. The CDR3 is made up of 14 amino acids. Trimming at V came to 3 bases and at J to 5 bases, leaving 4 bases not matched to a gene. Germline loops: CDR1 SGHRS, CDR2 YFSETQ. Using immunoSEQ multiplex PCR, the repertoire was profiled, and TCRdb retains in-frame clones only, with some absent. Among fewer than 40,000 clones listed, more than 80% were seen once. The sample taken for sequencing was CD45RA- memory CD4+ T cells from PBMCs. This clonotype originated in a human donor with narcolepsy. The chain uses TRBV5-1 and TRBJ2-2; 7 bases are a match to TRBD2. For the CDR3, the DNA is TGCGCCAGCAGCTCCCTCGGGGGGACCGGGGAGCTGTTTTTT. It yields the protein CASSSLGGTGELFF.